The T cell receptor beta chain described here comes from a study of T cell repertoires in cytomegalovirus infection. The CDR3 extends over 13 amino acids. The germline V gene has CDR1 MDHEN and CDR2 SYDVKM. V shed 3 bases and J shed 5 bases, with 11 bases lying between them. TCRdb re-called the reads with MiXCR, one entry per CDR3 protein. The sample consists of fewer than 950,000 distinct CDR3 sequences, approximately 32% of them appearing once. Study conclusions and caveats: Summed public TCR beta family frequency identified CMV carriers bearing the relevant HLA. The ex vivo response was dominated by HLA-C-restricted CMV-specific TCR beta clonotypes.

On this clonotype: Antigen specificity is unknown.

The V call is TRBV28, the J call TRBJ2-7; D may be TRBD1 (6 bases). This TCR came from a human donor in good health (CMV status not recorded). Some clones in this sample may be carry-over from other donors' samples. The input for sequencing was cultured CD8+ T cells from PBMCs, taken from culture after CMV antigen stimulation. CDR3 residues: CASSFEQGNEQYV. CDR3 sequence (DNA): TGTGCCAGCAGTTTTGAGCAGGGGAACGAGCAGTACGTC.